The source of this T cell receptor (beta chain) is a study of blood T cell repertoires in COVID-19. Whole-study context: Spain, Italy and the United States supplied samples that represented acute and convalescent COVID-19. PBMCs, B-cell-depleted T cells, or T cells were the source of the cDNA or gDNA that made up the material.

The CDR3 sequence is 13 residues long. Trimming removed 2 bases from V and 4 bases from J, with 6 bases in between. Per the germline V gene, CDR1 is SEHNR and CDR2 is FQNEAQ (reference sequence). The data were produced by immunoSEQ multiplex PCR, yet TCRdb's version contains in-frame clones alone and is incomplete. The data contain around 30,000 clones, around 86% of them singletons. Sequencing was carried out using peripheral blood. This sequence joins TRBV7-9 and TRBJ2-1, with D uncertain. This receptor was identified in a woman aged 55-75 years with active COVID-19. Here the CDR3 DNA reads TGTGCCAGCAGCTTAATACAGTACAATGAGCAGTTCTTC. It translates to CASSLIQYNEQFF. Using reference TRBV7-9 and TRBJ2-1 for the parts outside the CDR3, the full variable domain is DTGVSQNPRHKITKRGQNVTFRCDPISEHNRLYWYRQTLGQGPEFLTYFQNEAQLEKSRLLSDRFSAERPKGSFSTLEIQRTEQGDSAMYLCASSLIQYNEQFFGPGTRLTVL.